Below, 8 T cell receptor beta chains from the same sample are listed, as sequenced in a study of glioma-infiltrating T cells. TCR alpha and beta CDR3 regions were amplified from RNA using iRepertoire nested multiplex PCR. TCRdb re-called the multiplex PCR reads with MiXCR, one entry per CDR3 protein. The sample gives around 97,000 distinct CDR3 sequences, roughly 30% of which show up once; roughly 45% is in the top ten. The sample comprised glioma tissue, nonneoplastic brain tissue, or PBMCs (not recorded which). The receptors shown here come from a human donor with low-grade glioma or glioblastoma, undergoing nonglioma brain surgery, or in good health (not recorded which).

Worth noting for this clonotype: A read error is possible here, since a much larger clone lies one base away. J is TRBJ1-1 and V is TRBV7-9; D uncertain. CDR1 is SEHNR and CDR2 is FQNEAQ in the germline V gene (reference sequence). The CDR3 runs to 17 residues. Trimming removed 6 bases from V and 0 bases from J, with 20 bases in between. CDR3 nucleotides: TGTGCCAGCAGTCCTGCCGGTACTCCAGTCATGAACACTGAAGCTTTCTTT. Amino acids: CASSPAGTPVMNTEAFF.

This clonotype was detected ten times or more. DNA for the CDR3: TGTGCCAGCAGCCCCCAGGCGAACACCGGGGAGCTGTTTTTT. This codes for CASSPQANTGELFF. The gene calls are TRBV7-2 and TRBJ2-2; D call uncertain. Per germline, CDR1 SGHTA and CDR2 FQGNSA. Trimming removed 5 bases at V and 0 bases at J, with 7 bases between. The CDR3 covers 14 residues.

For this clonotype: A much more abundant neighbour one base away suggests this may be a read error. The chain joins TRBV28 to TRBJ2-5; 10 bases map to TRBD2. CDR3 length: 16 residues. V trimming: 2 bases; J trimming: 2 bases; junction bases outside the gene matches: 5. CDR1 is MDHEN, CDR2 SYDVKM, per germline. CDR3 coding DNA: TGTGCCAGCAGTTTAGATAGCGGGGGGAAGCAAGAGACCCAGTACTTC. Translated, it gives CASSLDSGGKQETQYF.

The DNA of the CDR3 is TGTGCCAGCAACTTTCAGGGGCTGCAAACCTCTGGAAACACCATATATTTT. Protein: CASNFQGLQTSGNTIYF. V and J are TRBV7-2 and TRBJ1-3; a weak D match, TRBD1 (6 bases). The CDR3 length is 17 residues. Germline V gene lookup returns CDR1 SGHTA and CDR2 FQGNSA. Trimming pared 7 bases from V and 0 bases from J, leaving 19 bases between.

Only a few counts were recorded for this clonotype. The chain couples TRBV20-1 to TRBJ2-3, with unresolved D. In germline, CDR1 is DFQATT, CDR2 SNEGSKA (reference sequence). V dropped 2 bases and J dropped 0 bases, with 6 bases sitting between them. This CDR3 is built from 13 residues. The CDR3 loop is CSARPDSTDTQYF. CDR3 DNA: TGCAGTGCTAGACCCGACAGCACAGATACGCAGTATTTT.

With regard to this clonotype: The junction does not match germline at one end; this may be a read error. The V gene is TRBV6-2 or TRBV6-3, the J gene TRBJ1-1; D remains unclear. The CDR3 totals 14 residues. CDR1 and CDR2 from the germline V gene are MNHEY and SVGEGT. This CDR3 reads CASSYTGLNTEALF. DNA for the CDR3: TGTGCCAGCAGTTACACCGGGCTCAACACTGAAGCTCTCTTT.

This clonotype appeared many times. The genes are TRBV6-1 and TRBJ1-6, with a tentative D call TRBD1 (5 bases). V shed 6 bases and J shed 10 bases, with 19 bases lying between them. The germline CDR1 and CDR2 sequences are MNHNS and SASEGT. The CDR3 totals 15 residues. CDR3 bases: TGTGCCAGCAGAGCCGGACACCGAAGGGAATCACCCCTCCACTTT. Encoded protein: CASRAGHRRESPLHF.

This clonotype came up many times. Being one base from a much bigger clone, this may be a read error. V usage is TRBV3-1 and J usage is TRBJ2-7, with 7 positions matching TRBD1. Germline V gives CDR1 LGHDT, CDR2 YNNKEL (reference sequence). Germline trimming cut 4 bases from V and 3 bases from J; bases unmatched to any gene: 3. The CDR3 extends over 13 amino acids. In nucleotides, the CDR3 is TGTGCCAGCAGCCGGGACAGCTACTACGAGCAGTACTTC. It codes for CASSRDSYYEQYF.